One sample yielded the 18 T cell receptor beta chains listed below, sequenced in a study of cytomegalovirus exposure and HLA in healthy donors. 13 Jbeta primers and 60 Vbeta primers were used for the PCR. Generated by immunoSEQ multiplex PCR, the TCRdb table keeps only in-frame clones and is missing some. Of roughly 150,000 clones in the sample, more than 75% were seen once. The specimen sequenced was PBMCs. All receptors come from a man aged 25 to 40 in good health and CMV-seropositive.

The chain has TRBV5-4 and TRBJ1-2, with TRBD1 matching over 10 bases. This CDR3 has 14 residues. The V and J ends lost 4 bases and 4 bases, in that order; junction bases with no gene match: 4. CDR1 SGHNT and CDR2 YYREEE come from the germline V gene (reference sequence). The CDR3 loop is CASSTRDRGYGYTF. CDR3 DNA sequence: TGTGCCAGCAGCACCCGGGACAGGGGCTATGGCTACACCTTC.

This clone occurred a few times. The chain has TRBV6-6 and TRBJ2-1; 8 positions agree with TRBD2. J lost 2 bases, V lost 4 bases, and 7 bases had no gene match. CDR3 length equals 16 residues. Germline V gene sequence: CDR1 MNHNY, CDR2 SVGAGI (reference sequence). The chain's CDR3 is CASSSSGRNTYNEQFF. DNA of the CDR3: TGTGCCAGCAGTTCGAGCGGGAGAAACACCTACAATGAGCAGTTCTTC.

This chain connects TRBV6-5 to TRBJ1-6, with 8 nucleotides matching TRBD1. The CDR3 consists of 14 residues. V was clipped by 8 bases and J by 4 bases; unmatched bases: 4. CDR1 is MNHEY and CDR2 is SVGAGI in the germline V gene. The CDR3 nucleotides read TGTGCCAGCGGACAGGGCCGTTATAATTCACCCCTCCACTTT. Encoded protein: CASGQGRYNSPLHF.

The V call is TRBV5-1, the J call TRBJ2-5, with a weak D call TRBD2 (8 bases). Trimming removed 4 bases at V and 4 bases at J, with 14 bases between. CDR1 and CDR2 (germline): SGHRS, YFSETQ. The CDR3 length is 14 residues. The CDR3 region has the DNA TGCGCCAGCAGCGACGGGAGGGGGCGAGAGACCCAGTACTTC. As protein: CASSDGRGRETQYF.

The V gene is TRBV7-2, the J gene TRBJ1-2; no firm D call. Deletions cut 5 bases from V and 5 bases from J, with 12 bases between. CDR3 size: 13 residues. CDR1 is SGHTA and CDR2 is FQGNSA in the germline V gene. The CDR3 DNA reads TGTGCCAGCAGCCACCGGGTCTTGTATGGCTACACCTTC. It specifies CASSHRVLYGYTF. The full variable domain, with the rest looked up from reference TRBV7-2 and TRBJ1-2, is GAGVSQSPSNKVTEKGKDVELRCDPISGHTALYWYRQSLGQGLEFLIYFQGNSAPDKSGLPSDRFSAERTGGSVSTLTIQRTQQEDSAVYLCASSHRVLYGYTFGSGTRLTVV.

The chain recombines TRBV5-5 with TRBJ2-3, with D maybe TRBD2 (5 bases). Looked up from germline, CDR1 is SGHKS and CDR2 is YYEKEE (reference sequence). The CDR3 sequence is 15 residues long. The V gene lost 1 base and the J gene lost 1 base, with 10 bases spanning the gap. The CDR3 region is CASSLRWRGTDTQYF. The CDR3 DNA reads as TGTGCCAGCAGCTTGCGGTGGCGGGGCACAGATACGCAGTATTTT. Looking up the rest from reference TRBV5-5 and TRBJ2-3 gives the full variable domain: DAGVTQSPTHLIKTRGQQVTLRCSPISGHKSVSWYQQVLGQGPQFIFQYYEKEERGRGNFPDRFSARQFPNYSSELNVNALLLGDSALYLCASSLRWRGTDTQYFGPGTRLTVL.

The rearrangement uses TRBV4-1 and TRBJ1-5, with a tentative D call TRBD1 (6 bases). The V and J ends lost 0 bases and 8 bases respectively, with 14 bases between them. Germline lookup yields CDR1 MGHRA and CDR2 YSYEKL. This CDR3 contains 15 residues. In DNA form, the CDR3 reads TGCGCCAGCAGCCAAGACAGGGGCGTCTCCGAGCCCCAGCATTTT. Translation: CASSQDRGVSEPQHF.

In the case of this clone: The same CDR3 also results from other DNA sequences found in this sample. The chain uses TRBV27 and TRBJ2-1; a weak D match, TRBD1 (6 bases). The CDR3 has 14 residues. Germline assignment: CDR1 MNHEY and CDR2 SMNVEV (reference sequence). Deletions cut 3 bases from V and 1 base from J, with 7 bases between. DNA for the CDR3: TGTGCCAGCAGTTTCAGGGGATCCTACAATGAGCAGTTCTTC. Protein: CASSFRGSYNEQFF.

V and J are TRBV5-1 and TRBJ2-7; 7 nucleotides match TRBD1. After removal of 1 base from V and 6 bases from J, the junction contained 16 bases not matched to a gene. Germline V lookup: CDR1 SGHRS, CDR2 YFSETQ. The CDR3 runs to 17 residues. This CDR3 is CASSLKYGGQEGGEQYF. In DNA, the CDR3 is TGCGCCAGCAGCTTGAAATACGGCGGACAGGAAGGTGGCGAGCAGTACTTC. Complete variable domain (other parts from reference TRBV5-1 and TRBJ2-7): KAGVTQTPRYLIKTRGQQVTLSCSPISGHRSVSWYQQTPGQGLQFLFEYFSETQRNKGNFPGRFSGRQFSNSRSEMNVSTLELGDSALYLCASSLKYGGQEGGEQYFGPGTRLTVT.

This chain connects TRBV29-1 to TRBJ2-1; D gene ambiguous. The CDR3 is 12 amino acids. Germline V gives CDR1 SQVTM, CDR2 ANQGSEA. The ends were cut back, 7 bases at V and 1 base at J, with 8 bases in the middle. In DNA, the CDR3 is TGCAGCGGCGAGGCATCCTACAATGAGCAGTTCTTC. Protein product: CSGEASYNEQFF.

The chain carries TRBV11-2 and TRBJ1-1, with 7 bases that match TRBD1. The CDR3 is 13 residues long. Germline CDR1 reads SGHAT; CDR2 reads FQNNGV. V dropped 4 bases and J dropped 8; count of bases not matched to a gene: 7. CDR3 nucleotides: TGTGCCAGCAGCTCCGACAGGGCCGTAGAAGCTTTCTTT. This translates into CASSSDRAVEAFF.

The V and J genes are TRBV25-1 and TRBJ2-1; 9 nucleotides match TRBD1. J was trimmed by 4 bases and V by 8 bases; bases with no gene match: 12. The germline V gene has CDR1 MGHDK and CDR2 SYGVNS. The CDR3 is made up of 16 amino acids. CDR3 nucleotide sequence: TGTGCCAGCTCCTCATCGGGACAGGGAGATTACAATGAGCAGTTCTTC. It encodes CASSSSGQGDYNEQFF.

The chain joins TRBV6-1 to TRBJ2-3; 9 nucleotides match TRBD1. The trim removed 3 bases at V and 5 bases at J, leaving 3 bases unmatched. Germline V gene lookup returns CDR1 MNHNS and CDR2 SASEGT. The CDR3 loop spans 14 amino acids. CDR3 coding DNA: TGTGCCAGCAGTGACGGGACAGGGATAGATACGCAGTATTTT. This translates into CASSDGTGIDTQYF.

V usage is TRBV9 and J usage is TRBJ2-3; 8 bases agree with TRBD2. The CDR3 runs 18 residues. V was clipped by 0 bases and J by 1 base; unmatched bases: 10. CDR1 and CDR2 (germline): SGDLS, YYNGEE. CDR3 amino acids: CASSVASTSGGRTDTQYF. CDR3 DNA sequence: TGTGCCAGCAGCGTAGCATCCACTAGCGGAGGGCGCACAGATACGCAGTATTTT.

The V gene is TRBV18, the J gene TRBJ1-1, with D possibly matching TRBD1 (5 bases). CDR1 is KGHSH, CDR2 LQKENI, per germline. The CDR3 loop spans 16 amino acids. V gave up 5 bases and J gave up 0 bases, with 16 bases separating them. The CDR3 DNA follows: TGTGCCAGCTCAACGAGTGCCCCAGGGTTGAACACTGAAGCTTTCTTT. This sequence encodes CASSTSAPGLNTEAFF. The entire variable domain, with the rest obtained from reference TRBV18 and TRBJ1-1, is as follows: NAGVMQNPRHLVRRRGQEARLRCSPMKGHSHVYWYRQLPEEGLKFMVYLQKENIIDESGMPKERFSAEFPKEGPSILRIQQVVRGDSAAYFCASSTSAPGLNTEAFFGQGTRLTVV.

CDR3 loop: CASSPYGESSYNEQFF. CDR3 bases: TGTGCCAGCAGCCCCTACGGGGAGAGCTCCTACAATGAGCAGTTCTTC. This chain uses TRBV11-3 with TRBJ2-1, with D possibly matching TRBD2 (5 bases). The ends were cut back, 5 bases at V and 0 bases at J, with 14 bases in the middle. CDR3 size: 16 residues. Germline assignment: CDR1 SGHNT and CDR2 YENEEA. Complete variable domain (other parts from reference TRBV11-3 and TRBJ2-1): EAGVVQSPRYKIIEKKQPVAFWCNPISGHNTLYWYLQNLGQGPELLIRYENEEAVDDSQLPKDRFSAERLKGVDSTLKIQPAELGDSAVYLCASSPYGESSYNEQFFGPGTRLTVL.

J is TRBJ1-5 and V is TRBV6-6, with D possibly TRBD1 on 5 matching bases. This CDR3 contains 13 residues. V was cut by 4 bases and J by 9 bases, with 13 bases left in between. Germline V gives CDR1 MNHNY, CDR2 SVGAGI (reference sequence). The CDR3 nucleotides are TGTGCCAGCAGTTGGGAGGGGACTCGGCCCCAGCATTTT. This translates into CASSWEGTRPQHF.

V gene TRBV6-6 combines with J gene TRBJ2-3; TRBD1 agrees at 9 bases. The germline V gene has CDR1 MNHNY and CDR2 SVGAGI (reference sequence). V gave up 1 base and J gave up 3 bases; unmatched junction bases: 2. The CDR3 spans 15 residues. The CDR3 is CASSYWDRETDTQYF. The CDR3 DNA sequence: TGTGCCAGCAGTTACTGGGACAGGGAAACAGATACGCAGTATTTT.